This T cell receptor (beta chain) derives from a study of cytomegalovirus exposure and HLA in healthy donors. 60 Vbeta and 13 Jbeta primers were used in PCR. Data came from immunoSEQ multiplex PCR; TCRdb stores just in-frame clones and leaves some out. This sample has 95,000 to 100,000 clones; about 80% occur once, and the top ten carry approximately 16%. Germline assignment: CDR1 SGHNT and CDR2 YYREEE (reference sequence). CDR3 length: 15 amino acids. V lost 4 bases, J lost 4 bases, and 7 bases stayed unmatched. Sequencing was carried out using PBMCs. The sequence came from a man in his sixties in good health and CMV-seropositive. This sequence joins TRBV5-4 and TRBJ2-7, with 11 bases that match TRBD2. The CDR3 bases are TGTGCCAGCAGCCTGAAGCTAGCGGGGGGTTACGAGCAGTACTTC. Residues: CASSLKLAGGYEQYF.